These 31 T cell receptor beta chains share one sample of origin, sequenced in a study of blood T cell repertoires in COVID-19. Generated by immunoSEQ multiplex PCR, the TCRdb table keeps only in-frame clones and is missing some. The data hold 120,000 or so clones, with roughly 80% observed a single time. The sequenced sample was peripheral blood. Receptors were obtained from a man between 65 and 85 years old with acute or convalescent COVID-19.

The chain uses TRBV6-4 and TRBJ2-3; D gene uncertain. Germline assignment: CDR1 MRHNA and CDR2 SNTAGT. CDR3 length: 15 residues. Trimming shortened V by 7 bases and J by 0 bases, and 14 bases separated the two germline ends. CDR3 region: CASKGEPGSTDTQYF. The CDR3 region has the DNA TGTGCCAGCAAAGGCGAACCAGGAAGCACAGATACGCAGTATTTT.

The J gene is TRBJ1-2, the V gene TRBV6-5, with 9 bases aligning to TRBD1. This CDR3 contains 13 residues. V was pared by 6 bases and J by 8 bases, with 7 bases of the junction left unmatched. CDR1 MNHEY and CDR2 SVGAGI come from the germline V gene. The CDR3 DNA is TGTGCCAGCAGCAATGGACAGGGGTACGGCTACACCTTC. Translating gives CASSNGQGYGYTF.

V usage is TRBV7-8 and J usage is TRBJ1-4; 8 bases agree with TRBD1. Germline V gene sequence: CDR1 SGHVS, CDR2 FQNEAQ. The CDR3 spans 15 residues. After removal of 5 bases from V and 7 bases from J, the junction contained 9 bases not matched to a gene. CDR3: CASSPQGGKGEKLFF. CDR3 coding DNA: TGTGCCAGCAGCCCACAGGGGGGAAAGGGTGAAAAACTGTTTTTT. The complete variable domain, with remaining parts taken from reference TRBV7-8 and TRBJ1-4, reads GAGVSQSPRYKVAKRGQDVALRCDPISGHVSLFWYQQALGQGPEFLTYFQNEAQLDKSGLPSDRFFAERPEGSVSTLKIQRTQQEDSAVYLCASSPQGGKGEKLFFGSGTQLSVL.

The rearrangement uses TRBV27 and TRBJ1-1; D unresolved. Germline CDR1 is MNHEY and CDR2 is SMNVEV (reference sequence). The CDR3 is 14 residues long. Between the trimmed V and J ends, which lost 2 bases and 1 base, there was a span of 8 bases. The CDR3 protein is CASSLRGRNTEAFF. CDR3 bases: TGTGCCAGCAGTTTAAGAGGCAGGAACACTGAAGCTTTCTTT.

The table lists this clone with a few counts. The chain carries TRBV5-4 and TRBJ2-2; D is perhaps TRBD1 (6 bases). CDR3 length: 18 amino acids. Trimming removed 5 bases from V and 0 bases from J, with 20 bases in between. Germline V gives CDR1 SGHNT, CDR2 YYREEE (reference sequence). The CDR3 coding sequence is TGTGCCAGCAGATGGGGGCCAACTGCTTACGCGAACACCGGGGAGCTGTTTTTT. Translation gives CASRWGPTAYANTGELFF.

This chain links TRBV27 with TRBJ2-7; 7 bases align to TRBD1. The CDR3 runs to 16 residues. After removal of 5 bases from V and 4 bases from J, the junction contained 14 bases not matched to a gene. Looked up from germline, CDR1 is MNHEY and CDR2 is SMNVEV (reference sequence). CDR3 nucleotides: TGTGCCAGCAGTCCCTACCCCGGGACAGCCAAATACGAGCAGTACTTC. It codes for CASSPYPGTAKYEQYF.

The chain is built from TRBV5-1 and TRBJ2-2, with a weak D call TRBD1 (5 bases). With 4 bases removed from V and 6 bases from J, the gap between germline ends came to 10 bases. Per germline, CDR1 SGHRS and CDR2 YFSETQ. CDR3 length: 13 residues. CDR3 protein: CASSLGHPGELFF. CDR3 sequence (DNA): TGCGCCAGCAGCCTTGGACATCCCGGGGAGCTGTTTTTT.

The gene calls are TRBV10-3 and TRBJ1-6; D call uncertain. V lost 0 bases, J lost 2 bases, and 8 bases lay in between. CDR3 length: 16 residues. Germline loops: CDR1 ENHRY, CDR2 SYGVKD. CDR3 sequence reads: CAISESTVAYNSPLHF. In DNA, the CDR3 is TGTGCCATCAGTGAGTCCACAGTGGCCTATAATTCACCCCTCCACTTT.

This clone was observed a few times. The V gene is TRBV28, the J gene TRBJ1-3, with D uncertain. This CDR3 has 11 residues. Trimming took 6 bases from V and 8 from J, leaving 8 bases between them. Per germline, CDR1 MDHEN and CDR2 SYDVKM. Here the CDR3 DNA reads TGTGCCAGCAGCCTGGCGGACACCATATATTTT. Translating gives CASSLADTIYF. The full variable domain, with the rest looked up from reference TRBV28 and TRBJ1-3, is DVKVTQSSRYLVKRTGEKVFLECVQDMDHENMFWYRQDPGLGLRLIYFSYDVKMKEKGDIPEGYSVSREKKERFSLILESASTNQTSMYLCASSLADTIYFGEGSWLTVV.

The gene calls are TRBV7-9 and TRBJ1-4; the D is unclear. From germline, CDR1 is SEHNR and CDR2 FQNEAQ (reference sequence). The V and J ends lost 1 base and 7 bases respectively, with 10 bases between them. This CDR3 has 14 amino acids. CDR3 residues: CASSLDGVGEKLFF. The CDR3, as DNA: TGTGCCAGCAGCTTAGACGGGGTCGGTGAAAAACTGTTTTTT.

The chain has TRBV7-3 and TRBJ2-3, with D tentatively TRBD2 (5 bases). CDR1 and CDR2 from the germline V gene are SGHTA and FQGTGA. Trimming pared 5 bases from V and 0 bases from J, leaving 12 bases between. The CDR3 runs 15 residues. The CDR3 bases are TGTGCCAGCAGCCCTTCGCGGGCTAGCACAGATACGCAGTATTTT. Translation: CASSPSRASTDTQYF.

The genes are TRBV18 and TRBJ1-2; 8 bases are shared with TRBD1. CDR1 is KGHSH, CDR2 LQKENI, per germline. Germline trimming cut 3 bases from V and 0 bases from J; bases unmatched to any gene: 6. The CDR3 consists of 16 residues. CDR3 DNA sequence: TGTGCCAGCTCACCCAGACAGGGGAGCGCTAACTATGGCTACACCTTC. This codes for CASSPRQGSANYGYTF. The full variable domain, with the rest looked up from reference TRBV18 and TRBJ1-2, is NAGVMQNPRHLVRRRGQEARLRCSPMKGHSHVYWYRQLPEEGLKFMVYLQKENIIDESGMPKERFSAEFPKEGPSILRIQQVVRGDSAAYFCASSPRQGSANYGYTFGSGTRLTVV.

This clone has more than one count but fewer than ten. The chain combines TRBV5-1 with TRBJ2-5; 7 positions match TRBD2. CDR3 length: 15 residues. Germline V CDR1 and CDR2: SGHRS, YFSETQ. The V gene end was trimmed by 2 bases and the J gene end by 5 bases; junction bases not matched to a gene: 9. This chain's CDR3 is CASSFDRGVVETQYF. DNA for the CDR3: TGCGCCAGCAGCTTCGACCGGGGGGTAGTTGAGACCCAGTACTTC.

The chain links TRBV11-2 to TRBJ2-5, with D perhaps matching TRBD1 (5 bases). There are 18 residues in the CDR3. Trimming took 1 base from V and 2 from J, leaving 20 bases between them. Germline CDR1 reads SGHAT; CDR2 reads FQNNGV. As DNA, the CDR3 is TGTGCCAGCAGCTTAGTTTGGGTGGGTACAGGAGATCAAGAGACCCAGTACTTC. This encodes CASSLVWVGTGDQETQYF.

This CDR3 reads CASKIQGGDTEAFF. CDR3 DNA: TGTGCCAGCAAGATACAGGGAGGGGACACTGAAGCTTTCTTT. The V call is TRBV7-3, the J call TRBJ1-1; TRBD1 is a possible D gene (6 bases). CDR1 SGHTA and CDR2 FQGTGA come from the germline V gene. The germline V and J ends were trimmed by 7 bases and 3 bases, with 15 bases remaining between them. This CDR3 comprises 14 residues. The full variable domain, its missing parts supplied by reference TRBV7-3 and TRBJ1-1, is GAGVSQTPSNKVTEKGKYVELRCDPISGHTALYWYRQSLGQGPEFLIYFQGTGAADDSGLPNDRFFAVRPEGSVSTLKIQRTERGDSAVYLCASKIQGGDTEAFFGQGTRLTVV.

The chain joins TRBV5-1 to TRBJ1-1; 8 bases line up with TRBD1. Per germline, CDR1 SGHRS and CDR2 YFSETQ. The CDR3 totals 14 residues. The V gene end was trimmed by 4 bases and the J gene end by 4 bases; junction bases not matched to a gene: 6. The DNA for the CDR3 is TGCGCCAGCAGCGGGACAGGCTCGGTCACTGAAGCTTTCTTT. Residues: CASSGTGSVTEAFF.

The chain uses TRBV3-1 (or the pseudogene TRBV3-2) and TRBJ2-4, with D tentatively TRBD1 (5 bases). This CDR3 has 13 amino acids. Trimming removed 2 bases at V and 11 bases at J, with 13 bases between. In germline, CDR1 is LGHDT, CDR2 YNNKEL (reference sequence). The CDR3 reads CASSQKGLVVQYF. CDR3 in DNA: TGTGCCAGCAGCCAAAAGGGGTTGGTAGTTCAGTACTTC.

The genes are TRBV28 and TRBJ1-5, with a tentative D call TRBD1 (6 bases). CDR1 is MDHEN, CDR2 SYDVKM, per germline. This CDR3 spans 12 amino acids. CDR3 sequence (DNA): TGTGCGCTAGGGGGGGGCAATCAGCCCCAGCATTTT. It yields the protein CALGGGNQPQHF.

In nucleotides, the CDR3 is TGCGCCAGCAGCCAAGGGGACAGGGACGACGGGGAGCTGTTTTTT. Its translation is CASSQGDRDDGELFF. The chain links TRBV4-1 to TRBJ2-2, with TRBD1 identical over 9 bases. The CDR3 runs 15 residues. The V segment lost 1 base and the J segment 7 bases; nucleotides outside the gene matches: 4. Germline loops: CDR1 MGHRA, CDR2 YSYEKL.

The chain links TRBV6-5 to TRBJ2-1; 10 bases line up with TRBD2. J was trimmed by 4 bases and V by 6 bases; bases with no gene match: 6. This CDR3 is 15 amino acids long. Germline CDR1 MNHEY, CDR2 SVGAGI. CDR3 residues: CASRTDSGGYNEQFF. The DNA for the CDR3 is TGTGCCAGCAGAACCGATAGCGGGGGGTACAATGAGCAGTTCTTC.

The CDR3 sequence: CASSVSGGNGELFF. The CDR3 nucleotides read TGTGCCAGCAGCGTCAGCGGGGGGAACGGGGAGCTGTTTTTT. The chain is built from TRBV7-2 and TRBJ2-2; TRBD2 agrees at 9 bases. Germline V CDR1 and CDR2: SGHTA, FQGNSA. V trimming: 5 bases; J trimming: 7 bases; junction bases outside the gene matches: 5. The CDR3 runs 14 residues.

The chain joins TRBV4-1 to TRBJ1-4; D call uncertain. V was cut by 2 bases and J by 13 bases, with 14 bases left in between. Germline loops: CDR1 MGHRA, CDR2 YSYEKL. The CDR3 runs 13 residues. The CDR3 DNA reads as TGCGCCAGCAGCCAATCCCACATGTATACACTGTTTTTT. Protein: CASSQSHMYTLFF.

CDR3 in DNA: TGTGCCAGTAGTATTTTAAAGACAGGGGGCAACACTGAAGCTTTCTTT. Its protein is CASSILKTGGNTEAFF. This chain connects TRBV19 to TRBJ1-1; TRBD1 agrees at 10 bases. There are 16 residues in the CDR3. V was clipped by 3 bases and J by 2 bases; unmatched bases: 6. From germline, CDR1 is LNHDA and CDR2 SQIVND (reference sequence).

This clone was counted a few times. J is TRBJ1-4 and V is TRBV6-1; the D gene is possibly TRBD1 (5 bases). Deletions cut 3 bases from V and 7 bases from J, with 12 bases between. The germline CDR1 and CDR2 sequences are MNHNS and SASEGT. There are 14 residues in the CDR3. CDR3 sequence: CASSDPHGGEKLFF. As DNA, the CDR3 is TGTGCCAGCAGTGATCCCCACGGGGGTGAAAAACTGTTTTTT.

The V call is TRBV5-1, the J call TRBJ2-5; the match to TRBD2 covers 13 bases. The V and J ends lost 3 bases and 1 base, in that order; junction bases with no gene match: 3. From germline, CDR1 is SGHRS and CDR2 YFSETQ. The CDR3 has 16 amino acids. The CDR3 DNA sequence: TGCGCCAGCAGCTCAGGACTAGCGGGGGCCCAAGAGACCCAGTACTTC. Translating gives CASSSGLAGAQETQYF.

The chain employs TRBV6-1 and TRBJ2-7; 9 bases are a match to TRBD1. This CDR3 comprises 13 residues. Germline V lookup: CDR1 MNHNS, CDR2 SASEGT. V shed 5 bases and J 2 bases; nucleotides not matched to a gene: 1. CDR3 coding DNA: TGTGCCAGCAGTCGGGACAGGGCCTACGAGCAGTACTTC. Its protein is CASSRDRAYEQYF.

The DNA of the CDR3 is TGCGCCAGCAGCATCGACACGTTCTACGAGCAGTACTTC. Its translation: CASSIDTFYEQYF. The chain has TRBV5-1 and TRBJ2-7; D is undetermined. Germline V gives CDR1 SGHRS, CDR2 YFSETQ. The CDR3 is 13 residues long. V lost 4 bases and J lost 3, with 11 bases in between.

The chain carries TRBV6-1 and TRBJ2-1; 9 positions match TRBD2. The trim removed 6 bases at V and 4 bases at J, leaving 7 bases unmatched. The CDR3 contains 15 residues. Per the germline V gene, CDR1 is MNHNS and CDR2 is SASEGT. The CDR3 reads CASSSSGGQYNEQFF. CDR3 nucleotides: TGTGCCAGCAGCTCAAGCGGGGGGCAATACAATGAGCAGTTCTTC.

The genes are TRBV6-5 and TRBJ2-3, with D perhaps TRBD1 (5 bases). Trimming removed 8 bases from V and 0 bases from J, with 15 bases in between. The CDR3 runs to 15 residues. Germline CDR1 is MNHEY and CDR2 is SVGAGI. Here the CDR3 DNA reads TGTGCCAGCGAGCCAGTGACAGTTAGCACAGATACGCAGTATTTT. It specifies CASEPVTVSTDTQYF.

The chain has TRBV24-1 and TRBJ2-3; D call uncertain. The CDR3 spans 14 residues. V was trimmed by 3 bases and J by 2 bases, leaving 8 bases between them. The germline V gene has CDR1 KGHDR and CDR2 SFDVKD. The CDR3 DNA follows: TGTGCCACCAGTGATGTTAGCCCCACAGATACGCAGTATTTT. Translated: CATSDVSPTDTQYF.

This rearrangement joins TRBV6-6 to TRBJ1-5; 10 bases agree with TRBD1. V shed 4 bases, J shed 6 bases, and the junction held 9 bases outside the gene matches. The V gene's germline CDR1 is MNHNY and CDR2 SVGAGI (reference sequence). The CDR3 is made up of 16 amino acids. The CDR3 nucleotides are TGTGCCAGCAGTTTCGGACGGGACAGGGGTAGTCAGCCCCAGCATTTT. Translating gives CASSFGRDRGSQPQHF.